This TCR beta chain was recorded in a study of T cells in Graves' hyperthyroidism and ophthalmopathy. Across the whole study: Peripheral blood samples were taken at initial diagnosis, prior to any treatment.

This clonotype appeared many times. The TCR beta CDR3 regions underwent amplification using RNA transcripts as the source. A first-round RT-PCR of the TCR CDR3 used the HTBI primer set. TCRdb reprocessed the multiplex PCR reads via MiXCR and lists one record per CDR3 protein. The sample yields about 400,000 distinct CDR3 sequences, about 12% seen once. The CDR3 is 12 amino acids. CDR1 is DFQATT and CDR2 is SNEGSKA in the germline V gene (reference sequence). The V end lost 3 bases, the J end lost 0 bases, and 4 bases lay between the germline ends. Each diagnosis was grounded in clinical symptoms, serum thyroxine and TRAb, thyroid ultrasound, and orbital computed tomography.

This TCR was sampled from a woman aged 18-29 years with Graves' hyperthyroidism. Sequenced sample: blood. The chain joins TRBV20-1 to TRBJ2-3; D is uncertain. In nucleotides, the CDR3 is TGCAGTGCTAGGCGAAGCACAGATACGCAGTATTTT. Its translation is CSARRSTDTQYF.